This TCR beta chain derives from a study of Graves' ophthalmopathy and Graves' hyperthyroidism. Findings and caveats of the study: Detected in blood as well were most expanded thyroid clonotypes with frequency above 0.001.

Germline V gene lookup returns CDR1 MNHEY and CDR2 SVGEGT. The CDR3 has 13 amino acids. Trimming removed 6 bases at V and 3 bases at J, with 11 bases between. Amplified material comprised TCR beta CDR3 regions derived from RNA transcripts. The first-round RT-PCR employed HTBI primers together with the Qiagen OneStep RT-PCR kit. A multiplex PCR was then performed as the second round. TCRdb re-called the multiplex PCR reads with MiXCR, one entry per CDR3 protein. The data show approximately 410,000 distinct CDR3 sequences, about 16% seen once. Where ophthalmopathy was absent within 18 months of follow-up, hyperthyroidism was stable. In this cohort, patients with other autoimmune diseases, uncontrolled infections, pregnancy or lactation were excluded. The authors diagnosed from clinical symptoms, serum thyroxine, TRAb, thyroid ultrasound and orbital computed tomography. Many counts were recorded for this clonotype. The antigen is undetermined.

The receptor's source is a woman under 30 with stable Graves' hyperthyroidism. The chain combines TRBV6-2 or TRBV6-3 with TRBJ1-2; D remains unclear. Sequencing was performed on peripheral blood. The CDR3 DNA sequence: TGTGCCAGCAGCTCCCCGACGGACTATGGCTACACCTTC. Encoded protein: CASSSPTDYGYTF.